This entry concerns a single TCR beta chain. This clone was counted only a few times. Its specific antigen is unknown. Base qualities are missing; no much larger clone stands one base away. This sample stems from a study of blood T cell repertoires in COVID-19 (dated by TCRdb to 2019 to 2021). Study-wide context: Samples covering the acute and convalescent phases of COVID-19 were provided by collaborators in the United States, Italy and Spain. The material from the prospective study consisted of cDNA or gDNA derived from T cells, B-cell-depleted T cells, or PBMCs. Samples came from the ongoing ImmuneRACE study (first 160 participants) plus 1,254 subjects from 6 global collaborators. A de-identified subject ID, COVID-19 status, age in years and sex were almost always included in the sample metadata. Subjects who had been exposed to COVID-19, were actively infected with it, or had recovered from it provided the deeply sampled blood TCRbeta repertoires that made up the dataset. Where available, HLA class I and class II types were obtained from metadata supplied by the sample provider rather than from assay-based typing. The repertoires were released in a freely available public database meant as a resource for research on the immune response to SARS-CoV-2.

Results the study describes overall, beyond this receptor: Clinical and demographic metadata were provided uncurated, with the amount varying by source and participant.

Deletion took 0 bases off V and 2 bases off J, with a span of 13 bases between the germline ends. The germline V gene provides CDR1 MGHRA and CDR2 YSYEKL. The CDR3 numbers 16 residues from cysteine through phenylalanine. Just CDR3 DNA is preserved here, 48 bases in frame from base 1. One collaborating source in Seattle enrolled patients during active infection and followed them longitudinally through the course of disease. The collaborating institutions used their own protocols to collect whole blood in K2EDTA tubes. For TCRbeta analysis, collaborators shipped samples as frozen whole blood, isolated PBMCs, or DNA extracted from either of those sample types. The immunoSEQ Assay, a bias-controlled multiplex PCR, was used to amplify TCRbeta CDR3 regions from genomic DNA. Per the authors' processing: Nucleated cell counts per sample were estimated from amplification of reference gene primers within the assay. To quantify the absolute abundance of each unique TCRbeta CDR3 rearrangement, sequence reads were collapsed and filtered. For each sample, productive Simpson clonality was calculated by taking the square root of Simpson's diversity index across productive rearrangements. TCRdb retrieved this table from immuneACCESS and kept in-frame rearrangements only. Not all clones are present; in checked studies, unresolved V genes account for under half, and no reason is known for the remainder. That table is the source of V, J and clone size, and D and trimming were worked out from the DNA. The sample contains some 300,000 clones, 80% to 90% of them found a single time. The ten most abundant clones make up 13% of the sample.

Sequencing input: peripheral blood. The receptor's source is an older woman with COVID-19, enrolled during active disease. The chain is made from TRBV4-1 and TRBJ2-5, with the D segment identity uncertain. The nucleotides are TGCGCCAGCAGCCAAGAGTTGGCCAGAAGTCAAGAGACCCAGTACTTC. The resulting protein is CASSQELARSQETQYF.